Following are 20 T cell receptor beta chains from one sample sequenced in a study of blood T cell repertoires in COVID-19. Sequencing used immunoSEQ multiplex PCR; TCRdb keeps in-frame clones, though not all of them. The sample carries some 530,000 clones, approximately 86% recorded once. Source material: PBMCs or T cells enriched from blood (not recorded which). These receptors came from a woman aged 55-70 years who had recovered from COVID-19.

The chain couples TRBV4-2 to TRBJ2-2, with 13 bases matching TRBD2. V lost 0 bases and J lost 2; bases outside the gene matches: 6. The CDR3 has 19 residues. CDR1 is LGHNA and CDR2 is YNFKEQ in the germline V gene. CDR3 sequence reads: CASSQELGLAGINTGELFF. The DNA for the CDR3 is TGTGCCAGCAGCCAAGAGTTGGGACTAGCGGGGATTAACACCGGGGAGCTGTTTTTT.

The chain uses TRBV10-2 and TRBJ2-5; TRBD2 aligns across 9 bases. The CDR3 is 17 residues long. V was clipped by 0 bases and J by 4 bases; unmatched bases: 9. CDR1 and CDR2 from the germline V gene are WSHSY and SAAADI. The DNA of the CDR3 is TGCGCCAGCAGTGAGTCGGAAGCGGGGGGACAGTCAGAGACCCAGTACTTC. It specifies CASSESEAGGQSETQYF.

The chain uses TRBV9 and TRBJ1-1, with a possible D match to TRBD1 (6 bases). This CDR3 region has 14 residues. CDR1 and CDR2 from the germline V gene are SGDLS and YYNGEE. With 0 bases removed from V and 5 bases from J, the gap between germline ends came to 11 bases. As DNA, the CDR3 is TGTGCCAGCAGCGTAGGTGTCAGGGGTACTGAAGCTTTCTTT. Amino acids: CASSVGVRGTEAFF.

This chain links TRBV3-1 (or the pseudogene TRBV3-2) with TRBJ1-6; D perhaps matches TRBD1 (5 bases). V shed 1 base and J shed 8 bases, with 6 bases lying between them. The V gene's germline CDR1 is LGHDT and CDR2 YNNKEL (reference sequence). This CDR3 region has 13 residues. This CDR3 reads CASSQARDSPLHF. The DNA for the CDR3 is TGTGCCAGCAGCCAAGCCAGGGATTCACCCCTCCACTTT.

V gene TRBV20-1 combines with J gene TRBJ1-2; D is undetermined. Between the trimmed V and J ends, which lost 3 bases and 6 bases, there was a span of 8 bases. The CDR3 runs 11 residues. In germline, CDR1 is DFQATT, CDR2 SNEGSKA (reference sequence). The CDR3 sequence: CSARTSDGYTF. The CDR3 DNA sequence: TGCAGTGCTAGGACATCGGATGGCTACACCTTC.

This chain uses TRBV9 with TRBJ1-3; D unresolved. The CDR3 contains 14 residues. Germline V gene data show CDR1 as SGDLS and CDR2 as YYNGEE. Trimming pared 0 bases from V and 2 bases from J, leaving 6 bases between. CDR3 DNA sequence: TGTGCCAGCAGCGTAGCACAGACTGGAAACACCATATATTTT. Amino acid sequence: CASSVAQTGNTIYF.

The chain employs TRBV14 and TRBJ2-1, with 8 bases identical to TRBD2. The germline V gene has CDR1 SGHDN and CDR2 FVKESK. CDR3 length: 13 residues. V lost 4 bases to trimming and J lost 15 bases; unmatched junction nucleotides: 11. In DNA, the CDR3 is TGTGCCAGCAGCCCCGGGTGGAGCGGGGGACCGTTCTTC. Amino acid sequence: CASSPGWSGGPFF.

V and J are TRBV3-1 (or the pseudogene TRBV3-2) and TRBJ1-5; maybe TRBD1 (6 bases). Germline CDR1 reads LGHDT; CDR2 reads YNNKEL (reference sequence). The CDR3 contains 13 residues. V lost 6 bases, J lost 4 bases, and 10 bases lay in between. CDR3 amino acids: CASRGGQNQPQHF. The CDR3 nucleotides read TGTGCCAGCAGGGGCGGACAGAATCAGCCCCAGCATTTT.

V usage is TRBV6-5 and J usage is TRBJ2-7; 8 nucleotides align to TRBD1. V was pared by 6 bases and J by 1 base, with 5 bases of the junction left unmatched. Germline V gene data show CDR1 as MNHEY and CDR2 as SVGAGI. The length of the CDR3 is 14 residues. The CDR3: CASSFGQGSYEQYV. The CDR3 DNA sequence: TGTGCCAGCAGCTTCGGACAGGGTTCCTACGAGCAGTACGTC.

The chain combines TRBV27 with TRBJ1-2; D perhaps matches TRBD1 (6 bases). This CDR3 has 14 residues. With 0 bases removed from V and 6 bases from J, the gap between germline ends came to 11 bases. Germline loops: CDR1 MNHEY, CDR2 SMNVEV (reference sequence). CDR3 sequence: CASSLSGQFDGYTF. The CDR3 coding sequence is TGTGCCAGCAGTTTATCCGGACAGTTTGATGGCTACACCTTC.

The genes are TRBV12-3 or TRBV12-4 and TRBJ1-1, with a tentative D call TRBD1 (5 bases). Trimming removed 4 bases from V and 8 bases from J, with 14 bases in between. The CDR3 runs 13 residues. The CDR3 reads CASSYQGSSEAFF. CDR3 coding DNA: TGTGCCAGCAGTTACCAGGGTTCATCGGAAGCTTTCTTT.

V and J are TRBV14 and TRBJ1-4; 10 bases agree with TRBD1. V lost 2 bases and J lost 6; bases outside the gene matches: 18. This CDR3 is 20 amino acids long. Germline CDR1 is SGHDN and CDR2 is FVKESK. The CDR3 sequence: CASSQPAGQGSSGLYEKLFF. The CDR3, as DNA: TGTGCCAGCAGCCAACCCGCGGGACAGGGGTCCAGTGGGTTATATGAAAAACTGTTTTTT.

The count of this clone is one. The chain has TRBV12-1 and TRBJ1-3; TRBD1, as called in the table, went unchecked against the DNA. TRBV12-1 is assigned pseudogene status. CDR3 length: 18 residues. CDR3 in amino acids: CASSFAPDRGQSGNTIYF. The CDR3, as DNA: TGTGCCAGCAGCTTTGCGCCGGACAGGGGGCAATCTGGAAACACCATATATTTT.

This clone has more than one count but fewer than ten. The chain couples TRBV24-1 to TRBJ2-1; 9 bases map to TRBD1. The CDR3 is made up of 16 amino acids. V was pared by 3 bases and J by 5 bases, with 7 bases of the junction left unmatched. The V gene's germline CDR1 is KGHDR and CDR2 SFDVKD. CDR3 sequence: CATSDMGTGPHNEQFF. The CDR3 DNA reads TGTGCCACCAGTGATATGGGGACAGGGCCCCACAATGAGCAGTTCTTC.

This clone has just a few counts. The CDR3 DNA reads TGTGCCAGCAGTATCCCGCAGGGGAACACTGAAGCTTTCTTT. This sequence encodes CASSIPQGNTEAFF. J is TRBJ1-1 and V is TRBV28; TRBD1 might be the D (5 bases). Germline loops: CDR1 MDHEN, CDR2 SYDVKM. The V end was cut by 5 bases, the J end by 1 base, with 11 bases between. The CDR3 covers 14 residues.

This clone appeared a single time. The chain combines TRBV2 with TRBJ2-1; 9 nucleotides line up with TRBD1. The CDR3 consists of 13 residues. Trimming removed 8 bases from V and 4 bases from J; junction bases left unmatched: 3. The germline V gene has CDR1 SNHLY and CDR2 FYNNEI. The CDR3: CASRTGEYNEQFF. The CDR3 bases are TGTGCCAGCCGGACAGGGGAATACAATGAGCAGTTCTTC.

Concerning this clone itself: Other DNA sequences from this sample encode an identical CDR3 as well. The rearrangement joins TRBV12-3 or TRBV12-4 to TRBJ2-3, with D uncertain. The CDR3 is 11 amino acids. Trimming left V 2 bases short and J 5 bases short, with 2 bases between. DNA for the CDR3: TGTGCCAGCAGTTTACGAGATACGCAGTATTTT. Translation: CASSLRDTQYF.

The chain combines TRBV19 with TRBJ2-3, with 10 bases aligning to TRBD1. V shed 2 bases, J shed 3 bases, and the junction held 8 bases outside the gene matches. The CDR3 extends over 17 amino acids. Germline loops: CDR1 LNHDA, CDR2 SQIVND (reference sequence). The CDR3 is CASSIWWGDRGTDTQYF. The CDR3 DNA follows: TGTGCCAGTAGTATATGGTGGGGGGACAGGGGAACAGATACGCAGTATTTT.

V is TRBV27 and J is TRBJ1-6; D ambiguous. This CDR3 spans 14 amino acids. Germline CDR1 and CDR2: MNHEY and SMNVEV (reference sequence). With 2 bases removed from V and 10 bases from J, the gap between germline ends came to 12 bases. CDR3 protein: CASSLRPYSSPLHF. The CDR3 DNA reads TGTGCCAGCAGTTTAAGGCCCTACAGCTCACCCCTCCACTTT.

The chain links TRBV27 to TRBJ1-2; 7 nucleotides align to TRBD1. Germline V gives CDR1 MNHEY, CDR2 SMNVEV (reference sequence). This CDR3 is built from 13 residues. The J segment lost 8 bases and the V segment lost 5 bases, leaving 8 bases of the junction unmatched. The CDR3: CASSTQGWGGYTF. The CDR3 region has the DNA TGTGCCAGCAGTACACAGGGGTGGGGAGGCTACACCTTC.